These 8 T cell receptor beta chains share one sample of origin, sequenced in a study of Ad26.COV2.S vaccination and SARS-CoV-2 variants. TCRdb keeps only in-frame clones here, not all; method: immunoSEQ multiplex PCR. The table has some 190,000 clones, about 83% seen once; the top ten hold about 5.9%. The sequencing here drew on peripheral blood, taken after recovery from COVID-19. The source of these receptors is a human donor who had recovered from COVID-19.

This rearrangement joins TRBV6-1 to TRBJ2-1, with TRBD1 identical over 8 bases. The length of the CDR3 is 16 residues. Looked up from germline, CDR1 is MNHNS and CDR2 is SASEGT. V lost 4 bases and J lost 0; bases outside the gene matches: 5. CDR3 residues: CASSAHRGVSYNEQFF. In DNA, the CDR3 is TGTGCCAGCAGTGCCCACAGGGGGGTCTCCTACAATGAGCAGTTCTTC.

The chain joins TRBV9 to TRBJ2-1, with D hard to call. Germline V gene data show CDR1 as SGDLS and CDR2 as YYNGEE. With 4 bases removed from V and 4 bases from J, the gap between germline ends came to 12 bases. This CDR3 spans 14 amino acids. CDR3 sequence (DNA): TGTGCCAGCAGCACAAGGACCGCGTACAATGAGCAGTTCTTC. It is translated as CASSTRTAYNEQFF.

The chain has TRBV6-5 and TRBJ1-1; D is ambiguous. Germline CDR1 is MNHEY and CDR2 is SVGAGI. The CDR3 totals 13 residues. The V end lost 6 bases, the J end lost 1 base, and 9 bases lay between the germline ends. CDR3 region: CASSYKTNTEAFF. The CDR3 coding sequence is TGTGCCAGCAGCTATAAGACGAACACTGAAGCTTTCTTT.

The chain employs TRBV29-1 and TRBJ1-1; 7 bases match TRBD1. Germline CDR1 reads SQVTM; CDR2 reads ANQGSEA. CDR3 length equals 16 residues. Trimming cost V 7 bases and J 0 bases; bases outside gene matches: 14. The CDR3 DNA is TGCAGCGGGTTTACAGGGGTACATGCTATGAACACTGAAGCTTTCTTT. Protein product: CSGFTGVHAMNTEAFF.

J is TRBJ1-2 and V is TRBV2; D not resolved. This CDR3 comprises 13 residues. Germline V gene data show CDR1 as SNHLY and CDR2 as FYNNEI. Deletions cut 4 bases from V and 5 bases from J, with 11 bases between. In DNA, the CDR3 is TGTGCCAGCAGTGTAGGGCAGGATTATGGCTACACCTTC. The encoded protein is CASSVGQDYGYTF.

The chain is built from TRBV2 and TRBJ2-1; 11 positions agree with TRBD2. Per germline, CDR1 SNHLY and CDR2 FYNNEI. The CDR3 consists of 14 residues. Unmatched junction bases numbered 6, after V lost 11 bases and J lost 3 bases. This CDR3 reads CAGTSGSDYNEQFF. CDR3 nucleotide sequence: TGTGCCGGGACTAGCGGTTCAGACTACAATGAGCAGTTCTTC.

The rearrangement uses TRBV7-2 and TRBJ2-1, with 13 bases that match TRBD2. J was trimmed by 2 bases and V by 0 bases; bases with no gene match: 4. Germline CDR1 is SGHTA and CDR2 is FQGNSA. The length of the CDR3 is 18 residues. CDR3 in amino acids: CASSLARTSGSPYNEQFF. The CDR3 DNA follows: TGTGCCAGCAGCTTAGCGAGGACTAGCGGGAGTCCCTACAATGAGCAGTTCTTC.

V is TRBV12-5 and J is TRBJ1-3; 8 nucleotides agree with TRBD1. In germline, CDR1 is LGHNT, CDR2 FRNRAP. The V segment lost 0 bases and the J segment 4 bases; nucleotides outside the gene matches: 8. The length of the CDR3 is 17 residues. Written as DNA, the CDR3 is TGTGCTAGTGGTTTGGTAAGGCAGGGGGCCCCGGGAAACACCATATATTTT. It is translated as CASGLVRQGAPGNTIYF.